These 13 T cell receptor beta chains share one sample of origin, sequenced in a study of T cell responses to AZD1222 COVID-19 vaccine. Assay: immunoSEQ multiplex PCR; the TCRdb copy retains only in-frame clones and omits some. This repertoire shows about 83,000 clones, roughly 88% found once; its top ten account for about 3.5%. This specimen was peripheral blood, taken 28 days after the second AZD1222 dose. The receptors shown here come from an adult who received the AZD1222 COVID-19 vaccine.

The V gene is TRBV9, the J gene TRBJ1-2, with D uncertain. The CDR3 covers 15 residues. Trimming shortened V by 6 bases and J by 5 bases, and 20 bases separated the two germline ends. Germline V CDR1 and CDR2: SGDLS, YYNGEE. The CDR3 nucleotides read TGTGCCAGCACCGCCGGCGGTAGCCCGACTTATGGCTACACCTTC. It specifies CASTAGGSPTYGYTF.

The J gene is TRBJ2-5, the V gene TRBV6-1; 8 bases match TRBD2. V dropped 2 bases and J dropped 3; count of bases not matched to a gene: 5. This CDR3 has 15 amino acids. Per the germline V gene, CDR1 is MNHNS and CDR2 is SASEGT. Here the CDR3 reads CASSEPRGAEETQYF. In nucleotides, the CDR3 is TGTGCCAGCAGTGAACCGCGGGGGGCGGAAGAGACCCAGTACTTC.

The chain links TRBV18 to TRBJ2-3, with 9 bases aligning to TRBD1. CDR1 is KGHSH, CDR2 LQKENI, per germline. This CDR3 has 15 residues. V lost 6 bases to trimming and J lost 0 bases; unmatched junction nucleotides: 4. The CDR3 DNA is TGTGCCAGCTCCCTTGACAGGGGGAGCACAGATACGCAGTATTTT. The encoded protein is CASSLDRGSTDTQYF. Variable domain in full (rest from reference TRBV18 and TRBJ2-3): NAGVMQNPRHLVRRRGQEARLRCSPMKGHSHVYWYRQLPEEGLKFMVYLQKENIIDESGMPKERFSAEFPKEGPSILRIQQVVRGDSAAYFCASSLDRGSTDTQYFGPGTRLTVL.

This rearrangement joins TRBV30 to TRBJ2-3, with 8 bases identical to TRBD1. The CDR3 has 15 residues. Germline loops: CDR1 GTSNPN, CDR2 SVGIG (reference sequence). Germline trimming cut 0 bases from V and 8 bases from J; bases unmatched to any gene: 10. The DNA of the CDR3 is TGTGCCTGGAGTGTACGCGCAGGGGGCGCGTCTACGCAGTATTTT. Amino acids: CAWSVRAGGASTQYF.

The gene calls are TRBV4-1 and TRBJ1-1; D gene uncertain. Trimming stripped 3 bases from V and 1 base from J, with 9 bases between. Germline lookup yields CDR1 MGHRA and CDR2 YSYEKL. The CDR3 covers 14 residues. CDR3 nucleotides: TGCGCCAGCAGCCACAAGGAGGCGAACACTGAAGCTTTCTTT. Its protein is CASSHKEANTEAFF.

V and J are TRBV2 and TRBJ2-7; TRBD2 might be the D (6 bases). The germline V gene encodes CDR1 SNHLY and CDR2 FYNNEI. This CDR3 spans 14 amino acids. With 6 bases removed from V and 2 bases from J, the gap between germline ends came to 14 bases. CDR3 sequence (DNA): TGTGCCAGCAGGCCCCCGGGACTCACCTACGAGCAGTACTTC. This gives the protein CASRPPGLTYEQYF.

The rearrangement joins TRBV29-1 to TRBJ2-1, with TRBD2 matching over 8 bases. The J segment lost 8 bases and the V segment lost 2 bases, leaving 8 bases of the junction unmatched. The CDR3 runs 14 residues. CDR1 and CDR2 from the germline V gene are SQVTM and ANQGSEA. CDR3 in DNA: TGCAGCGTTGAAAGAGCGGGAGTTCAAGATGAGCAGTTCTTC. This translates into CSVERAGVQDEQFF.

The chain uses TRBV30 and TRBJ1-1; D is ambiguous. This CDR3 comprises 12 residues. V lost 2 bases and J lost 5, with 9 bases in between. CDR1 GTSNPN and CDR2 SVGIG come from the germline V gene (reference sequence). CDR3 loop: CAWSRPWTEAFF. The CDR3 nucleotides are TGTGCCTGGAGTCGGCCTTGGACTGAAGCTTTCTTT.

The chain couples TRBV10-3 to TRBJ1-5; TRBD1 might be the D (5 bases). The germline V gene encodes CDR1 ENHRY and CDR2 SYGVKD. There are 16 residues in the CDR3. V shed 3 bases and J shed 6 bases, with 18 bases lying between them. This chain's CDR3 is CAISEGQGNGIQPQHF. CDR3 in DNA: TGTGCCATCAGTGAAGGTCAGGGTAACGGAATTCAGCCCCAGCATTTT.

The rearrangement joins TRBV9 to TRBJ1-6; the match to TRBD1 covers 7 bases. Trimming took 4 bases from V and 7 from J; bases not matched to a gene: 8. The CDR3 is 15 amino acids. Looked up from germline, CDR1 is SGDLS and CDR2 is YYNGEE. The CDR3 protein is CASSLRQGGNSPLHF. The CDR3 region has the DNA TGTGCCAGCAGCCTACGACAGGGAGGGAATTCACCCCTCCACTTT.

The J gene is TRBJ2-5, the V gene TRBV28, with D possibly TRBD1 on 5 matching bases. The germline V gene has CDR1 MDHEN and CDR2 SYDVKM. The CDR3 runs 12 residues. The CDR3 region is CVLREGQETQYF. CDR3 sequence (DNA): TGTGTCCTCAGGGAAGGCCAAGAGACCCAGTACTTC. The full variable domain, in which reference TRBV28 and TRBJ2-5 provide the parts outside the CDR3, is DVKVTQSSRYLVKRTGEKVFLECVQDMDHENMFWYRQDPGLGLRLIYFSYDVKMKEKGDIPEGYSVSREKKERFSLILESASTNQTSMYLCVLREGQETQYFGPGTRLLVL.

This chain uses TRBV29-1 with TRBJ1-1; D may be TRBD1 (5 bases). Germline V lookup: CDR1 SQVTM, CDR2 ANQGSEA. V was clipped by 5 bases and J by 1 base, with 14 bases between them. The CDR3 consists of 14 residues. The CDR3 here is CSVRSGQRNTEAFF. CDR3 in DNA: TGCAGCGTTCGCTCAGGGCAGAGGAACACTGAAGCTTTCTTT.

The chain is built from TRBV15 and TRBJ2-2, with a weak D call TRBD1 (5 bases). Trimming shortened V by 0 bases and J by 4 bases, and 12 bases separated the two germline ends. Looked up from germline, CDR1 is LNHNV and CDR2 is YYDKDF (reference sequence). The CDR3 runs to 16 residues. Here the CDR3 DNA reads TGTGCCACCAGCAGAGATCCCAGGGTGAGCACCGGGGAGCTGTTTTTT. It codes for CATSRDPRVSTGELFF.